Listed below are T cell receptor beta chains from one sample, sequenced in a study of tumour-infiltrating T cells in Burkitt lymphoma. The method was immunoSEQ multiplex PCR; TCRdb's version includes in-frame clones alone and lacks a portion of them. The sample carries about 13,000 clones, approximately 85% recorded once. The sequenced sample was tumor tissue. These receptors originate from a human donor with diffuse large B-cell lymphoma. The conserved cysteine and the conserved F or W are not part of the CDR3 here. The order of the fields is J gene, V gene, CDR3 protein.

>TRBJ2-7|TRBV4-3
ASSQDLGVYEQY
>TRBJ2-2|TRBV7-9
ASSPSAGELF
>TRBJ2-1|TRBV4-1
ASSLRQGLSNEQF
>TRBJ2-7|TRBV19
ASSIGDNLFYEQY
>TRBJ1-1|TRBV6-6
ASNIGGAF
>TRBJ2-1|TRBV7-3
ASSIGLAGTSSYNEQF
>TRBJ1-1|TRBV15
ATSSPGGANTEAF
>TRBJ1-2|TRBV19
ASSILGDYYGYT
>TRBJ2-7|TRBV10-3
AGGPTGRDYEQY
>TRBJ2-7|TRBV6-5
ASSYSRGVVSEQY
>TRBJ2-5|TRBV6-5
ASSYGLARETQY
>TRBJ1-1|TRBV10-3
AISEPETGNTEAF
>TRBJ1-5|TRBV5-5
ASSLADSENQPQH
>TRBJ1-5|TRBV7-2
ASSLAGTQPQH
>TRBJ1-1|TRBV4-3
ASSQRDRLMNTEAF
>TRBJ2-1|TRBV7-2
ASSLAAAFDGEQF
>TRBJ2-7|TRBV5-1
ASSLAATTYEQY